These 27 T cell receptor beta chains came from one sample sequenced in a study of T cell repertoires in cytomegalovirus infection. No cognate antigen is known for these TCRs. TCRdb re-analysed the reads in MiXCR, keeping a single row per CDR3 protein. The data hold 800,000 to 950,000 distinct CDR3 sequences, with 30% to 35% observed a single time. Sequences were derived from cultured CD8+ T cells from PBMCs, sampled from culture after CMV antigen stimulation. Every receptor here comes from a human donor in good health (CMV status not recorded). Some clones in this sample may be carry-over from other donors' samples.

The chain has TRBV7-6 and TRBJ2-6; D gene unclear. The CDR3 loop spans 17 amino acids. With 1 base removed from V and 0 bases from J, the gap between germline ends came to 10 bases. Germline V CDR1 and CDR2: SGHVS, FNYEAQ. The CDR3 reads CASSLDIGVSGANVLTF. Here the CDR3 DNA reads TGTGCCAGCAGCTTAGATATTGGGGTCTCTGGGGCCAACGTCCTGACTTTC.

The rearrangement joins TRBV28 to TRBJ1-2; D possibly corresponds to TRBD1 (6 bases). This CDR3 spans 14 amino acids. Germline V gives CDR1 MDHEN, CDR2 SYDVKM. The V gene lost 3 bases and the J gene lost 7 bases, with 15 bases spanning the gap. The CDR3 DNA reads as TGTGCCAGCAGTTTTGGGGGCGGCTTGAGTGGCTACACCTTC. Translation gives CASSFGGGLSGYTF.

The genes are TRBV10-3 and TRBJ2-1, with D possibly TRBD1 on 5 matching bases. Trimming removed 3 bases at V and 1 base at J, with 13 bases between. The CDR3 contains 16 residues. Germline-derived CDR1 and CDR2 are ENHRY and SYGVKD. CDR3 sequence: CAISDLDSGSYNEQFF. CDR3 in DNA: TGTGCCATCAGTGACCTCGACAGTGGGTCCTACAATGAGCAGTTCTTC.

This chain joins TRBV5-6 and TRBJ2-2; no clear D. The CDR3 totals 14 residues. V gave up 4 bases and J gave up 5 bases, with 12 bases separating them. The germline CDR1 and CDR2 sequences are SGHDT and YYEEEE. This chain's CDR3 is CASSSLTFTGELFF. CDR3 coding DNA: TGTGCCAGCAGCAGCCTCACCTTTACCGGGGAGCTGTTTTTT.

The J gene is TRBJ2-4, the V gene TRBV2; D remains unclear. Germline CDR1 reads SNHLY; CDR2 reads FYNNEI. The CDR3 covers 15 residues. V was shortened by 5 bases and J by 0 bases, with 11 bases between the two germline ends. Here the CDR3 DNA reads TGTGCCAGCAGTCCGACACCGCTAGCCAAAAACATTCAGTACTTC. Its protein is CASSPTPLAKNIQYF. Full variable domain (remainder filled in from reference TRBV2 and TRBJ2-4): EPEVTQTPSHQVTQMGQEVILRCVPISNHLYFYWYRQILGQKVEFLVSFYNNEISEKSEIFDDQFSVERPDGSNFTLKIRSTKLEDSAMYFCASSPTPLAKNIQYFGAGTRLSVL.

This chain's CDR3 is CASSEVLRVQETQYF. For the CDR3, the DNA is TGTGCCAGCAGTGAAGTTCTCAGGGTCCAAGAGACCCAGTACTTC. The V gene is TRBV6-1, the J gene TRBJ2-5, with D possibly matching TRBD1 (5 bases). Trimming took off 1 base at V and 1 base at J, with 10 bases between the two ends. CDR1 is MNHNS, CDR2 SASEGT, per germline. This CDR3 is 15 amino acids long.

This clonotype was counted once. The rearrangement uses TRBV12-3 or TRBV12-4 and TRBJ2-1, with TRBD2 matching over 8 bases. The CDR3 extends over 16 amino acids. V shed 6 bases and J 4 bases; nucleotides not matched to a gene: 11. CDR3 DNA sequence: TGTGCCAGCAGCTCCCCCCCGGGGGGGGCTTACAATGAGCAGTTCTTC. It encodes CASSSPPGGAYNEQFF.

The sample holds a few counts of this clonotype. This CDR3 reads CASSLMGTASSYEQYF. CDR3 DNA sequence: TGTGCCAGCAGCTTAATGGGGACAGCCTCCTCCTACGAGCAGTACTTC. The chain joins TRBV7-9 to TRBJ2-7, with TRBD1 identical over 7 bases. The trim removed 2 bases at V and 0 bases at J, leaving 7 bases unmatched. The CDR3 covers 16 residues. The germline V gene has CDR1 SEHNR and CDR2 FQNEAQ (reference sequence).

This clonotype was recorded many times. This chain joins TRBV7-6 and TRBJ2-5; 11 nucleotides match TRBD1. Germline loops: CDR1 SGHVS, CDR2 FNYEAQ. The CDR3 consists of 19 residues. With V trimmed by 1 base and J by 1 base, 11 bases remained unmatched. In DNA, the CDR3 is TGTGCCAGCAGCTTAGGCCCGGGACAGGGGGATACCCCCCAAGAGACCCAGTACTTC. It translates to CASSLGPGQGDTPQETQYF.

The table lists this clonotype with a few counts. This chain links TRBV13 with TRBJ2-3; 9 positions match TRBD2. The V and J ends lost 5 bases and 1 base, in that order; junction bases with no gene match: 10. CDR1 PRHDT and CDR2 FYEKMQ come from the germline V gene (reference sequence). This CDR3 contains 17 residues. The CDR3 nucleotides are TGTGCCAGCAGCCCTAGACCGGGACTAGCACGCACAGATACGCAGTATTTT. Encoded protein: CASSPRPGLARTDTQYF.

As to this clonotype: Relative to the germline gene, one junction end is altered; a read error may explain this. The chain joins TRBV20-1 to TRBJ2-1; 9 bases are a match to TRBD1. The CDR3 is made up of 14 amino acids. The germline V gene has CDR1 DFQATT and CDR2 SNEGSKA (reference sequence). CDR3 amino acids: CSARAGQGYNEQFF. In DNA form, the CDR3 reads TGCAGTGCCAGAGCGGGACAGGGTTACAATGAGCAGTTCTTC.

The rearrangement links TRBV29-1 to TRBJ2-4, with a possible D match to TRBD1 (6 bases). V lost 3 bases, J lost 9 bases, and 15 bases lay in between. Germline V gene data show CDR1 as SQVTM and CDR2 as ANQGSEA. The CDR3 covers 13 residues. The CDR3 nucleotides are TGCAGCGTTGAGGAGGCAGGGGCCGGCATTCAGTACTTC. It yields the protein CSVEEAGAGIQYF.

CDR3 residues: CASSPRGGGKETQYF. The CDR3 DNA reads as TGTGCCAGCAGCCCCCGGGGGGGGGGAAAAGAGACCCAGTACTTC. This chain connects TRBV7-6 to TRBJ2-5, with TRBD2 matching 8 bases. Germline loops: CDR1 SGHVS, CDR2 FNYEAQ. The V gene end was trimmed by 5 bases and the J gene end by 3 bases; junction bases not matched to a gene: 8. The CDR3 is made up of 15 amino acids.

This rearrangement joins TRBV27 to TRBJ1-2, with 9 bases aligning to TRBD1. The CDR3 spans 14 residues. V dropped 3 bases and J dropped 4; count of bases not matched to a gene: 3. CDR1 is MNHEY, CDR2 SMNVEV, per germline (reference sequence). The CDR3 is CASSFRGQGYGYTF. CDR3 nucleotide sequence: TGTGCCAGCAGTTTTCGGGGACAGGGCTATGGCTACACCTTC.

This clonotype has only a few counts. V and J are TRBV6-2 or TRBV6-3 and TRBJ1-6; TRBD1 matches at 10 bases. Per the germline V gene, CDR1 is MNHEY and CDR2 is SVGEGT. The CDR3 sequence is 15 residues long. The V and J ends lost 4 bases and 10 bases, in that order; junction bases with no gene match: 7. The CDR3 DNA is TGTGCCAGCAGTTTAACCGGGACAGGGGACTCACCCCTCCACTTT. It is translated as CASSLTGTGDSPLHF.

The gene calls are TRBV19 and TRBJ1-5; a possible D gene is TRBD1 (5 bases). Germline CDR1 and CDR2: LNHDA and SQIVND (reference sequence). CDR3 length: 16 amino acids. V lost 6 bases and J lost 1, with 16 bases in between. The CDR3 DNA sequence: TGTGCCAGTAGCGGGGTCGTCGGGGACAGCAATCAGCCCCAGCATTTT. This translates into CASSGVVGDSNQPQHF.

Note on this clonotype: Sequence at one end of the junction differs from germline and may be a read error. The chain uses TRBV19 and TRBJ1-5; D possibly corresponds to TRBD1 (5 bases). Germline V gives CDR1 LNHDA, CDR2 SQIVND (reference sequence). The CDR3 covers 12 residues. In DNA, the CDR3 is TGTGCCAGTAGTATGGACAATCAGCACCAGCATTTT. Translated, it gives CASSMDNQHQHF.

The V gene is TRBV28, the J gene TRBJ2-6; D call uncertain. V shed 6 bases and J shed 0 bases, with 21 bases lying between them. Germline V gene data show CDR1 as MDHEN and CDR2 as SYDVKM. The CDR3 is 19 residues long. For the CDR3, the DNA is TGTGCCAGCAGCCCAAAGACGGCCAGACACTCCTCTGGGGCCAACGTCCTGACTTTC. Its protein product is CASSPKTARHSSGANVLTF.

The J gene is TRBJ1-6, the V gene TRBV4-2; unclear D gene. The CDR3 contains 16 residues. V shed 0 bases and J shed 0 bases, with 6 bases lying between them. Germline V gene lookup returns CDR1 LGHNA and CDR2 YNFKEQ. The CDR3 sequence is CASSQETSSYNSPLHF. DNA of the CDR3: TGTGCCAGCAGCCAAGAAACGAGCTCCTATAATTCACCCCTCCACTTT.

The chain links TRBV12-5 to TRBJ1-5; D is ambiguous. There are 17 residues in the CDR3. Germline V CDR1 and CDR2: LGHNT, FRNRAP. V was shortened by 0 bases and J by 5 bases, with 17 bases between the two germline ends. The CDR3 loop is CASGLVPYEAGDQPQHF. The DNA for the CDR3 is TGTGCTAGTGGTTTGGTACCCTATGAGGCCGGGGATCAGCCCCAGCATTTT.

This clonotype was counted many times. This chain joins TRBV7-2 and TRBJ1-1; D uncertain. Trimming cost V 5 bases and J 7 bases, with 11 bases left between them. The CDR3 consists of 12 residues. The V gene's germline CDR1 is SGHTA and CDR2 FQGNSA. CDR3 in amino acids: CASSPHRVEAFF. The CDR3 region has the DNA TGTGCCAGCAGCCCTCACCGGGTTGAAGCTTTCTTT.

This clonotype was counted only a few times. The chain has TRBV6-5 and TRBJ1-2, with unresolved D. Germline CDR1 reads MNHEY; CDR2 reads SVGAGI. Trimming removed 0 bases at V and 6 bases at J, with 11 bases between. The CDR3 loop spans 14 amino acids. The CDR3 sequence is CASSYSIGRDGYTF. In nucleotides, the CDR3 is TGTGCCAGCAGTTACTCGATAGGGAGGGATGGCTACACCTTC.

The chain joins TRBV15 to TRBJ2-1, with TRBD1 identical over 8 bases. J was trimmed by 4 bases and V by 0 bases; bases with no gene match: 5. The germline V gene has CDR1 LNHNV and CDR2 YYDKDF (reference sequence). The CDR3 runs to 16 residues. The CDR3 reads CATSREDREPYNEQFF. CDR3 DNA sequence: TGTGCCACCAGCAGAGAGGACAGGGAACCTTACAATGAGCAGTTCTTC. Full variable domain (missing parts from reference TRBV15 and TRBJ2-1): DAMVIQNPRYQVTQFGKPVTLSCSQTLNHNVMYWYQQKSSQAPKLLFHYYDKDFNNEADTPDNFQSRRPNTSFCFLDIRSPGLGDTAMYLCATSREDREPYNEQFFGPGTRLTVL.

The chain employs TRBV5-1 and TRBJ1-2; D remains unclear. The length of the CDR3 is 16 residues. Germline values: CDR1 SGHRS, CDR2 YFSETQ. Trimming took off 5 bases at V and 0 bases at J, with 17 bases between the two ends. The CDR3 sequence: CASSSDGMFANYGYTF. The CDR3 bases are TGCGCCAGCAGTTCGGATGGAATGTTTGCTAACTATGGCTACACCTTC. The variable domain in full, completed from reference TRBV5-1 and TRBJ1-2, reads KAGVTQTPRYLIKTRGQQVTLSCSPISGHRSVSWYQQTPGQGLQFLFEYFSETQRNKGNFPGRFSGRQFSNSRSEMNVSTLELGDSALYLCASSSDGMFANYGYTFGSGTRLTVV.

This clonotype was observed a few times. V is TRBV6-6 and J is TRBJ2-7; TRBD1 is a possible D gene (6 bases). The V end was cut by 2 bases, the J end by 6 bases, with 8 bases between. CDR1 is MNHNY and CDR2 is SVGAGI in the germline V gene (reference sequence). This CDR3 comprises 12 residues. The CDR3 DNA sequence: TGTGCCAGCAGTTACGACAGGTTCGAGCAGTACTTC. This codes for CASSYDRFEQYF.

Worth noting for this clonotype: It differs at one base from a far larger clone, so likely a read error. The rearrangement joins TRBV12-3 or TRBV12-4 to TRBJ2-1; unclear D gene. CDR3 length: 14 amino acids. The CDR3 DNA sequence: TGTGCCAGCAGTTTAGGCAGCTCCTACAAAGAGCAGTTCTTC. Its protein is CASSLGSSYKEQFF.

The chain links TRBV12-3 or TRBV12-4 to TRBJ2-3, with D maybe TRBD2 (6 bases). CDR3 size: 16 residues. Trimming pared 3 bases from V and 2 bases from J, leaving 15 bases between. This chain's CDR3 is CASSFSVADNTDTQYF. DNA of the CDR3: TGTGCCAGCAGTTTTTCGGTAGCGGATAACACAGATACGCAGTATTTT.